The entry that follows covers one T cell receptor beta chain sequence. The sample originates from a study of T cell responses to AZD1222 COVID-19 vaccine. Assay: immunoSEQ multiplex PCR; the TCRdb copy retains only in-frame clones and omits some. The data show about 160,000 clones, about 92% seen once. V lost 4 bases to trimming and J lost 3 bases; unmatched junction nucleotides: 11. The germline V gene encodes CDR1 SGHDN and CDR2 FVKESK. This CDR3 has 18 residues. Sequences were derived from peripheral blood, sampled 28 days after the second AZD1222 dose. The V and J genes are TRBV14 and TRBJ2-2; TRBD1 matches at 10 bases. The sequence was obtained from an adult who received the AZD1222 COVID-19 vaccine. CDR3 amino acids: CASSRVEPGQGYTGELFF. The CDR3 DNA reads as TGTGCCAGCAGCCGAGTTGAACCGGGACAGGGGTACACCGGGGAGCTGTTTTTT.